This TCR beta chain was obtained from a study of T cell repertoires in cytomegalovirus infection. On the study more broadly: Both a matching HLA type and CMV infection were indicated by public TCR beta signatures.

TCRdb fed the reads into MiXCR, producing one record per CDR3 protein. The profile shows about a million distinct CDR3 sequences, approximately 31% of them singletons. This clonotype was recorded a few times. Its antigen is not identified. Whole-study findings and limits: Carriers of CMV and the relevant HLA type were discriminated by public TCR beta frequency. HLA-C-restricted CMV clonotypes gave the most frequent clonotype in two of eight donors.

This CDR3 spans 13 amino acids. CDR1 and CDR2 (germline): LNHDA, SQIVND (reference sequence). Deletions cut 7 bases from V and 8 bases from J, with 17 bases between. The TCR sequence derives from a human donor in good health (CMV status not recorded). Some clones in this sample may be carry-over from other donors' samples. The material was cultured CD8+ T cells from PBMCs, obtained from culture after CMV antigen stimulation. The gene calls are TRBV19 and TRBJ1-2; D perhaps matches TRBD1 (6 bases). This CDR3 is CASMLTGAGGYTF. CDR3 bases: TGTGCCAGTATGCTCACGGGGGCAGGAGGCTACACCTTC.